Included here is one T cell receptor beta chain sequence, with context. As yet, its antigen is unknown. The V end lost 1 base, the J end lost 5 bases, and 11 bases lay between the germline ends. From germline, CDR1 is MGHRA and CDR2 YSYEKL. This CDR3 has 15 amino acids. The data were obtained in a study of lymphopenia after photon versus proton radiotherapy. TCRdb keeps only in-frame clones here, not all; method: immunoSEQ multiplex PCR. In the table there are around 150,000 clones, 75% to 90% of which are singletons. Regarding the study as a whole: Post-nadir TCR diversity decline inversely tracked overall survival among those who died. Relative stability marked proton patients; photon patients lost diversity and naive cells.

This sequence originates from a man aged 45 to 65 with gastric cancer. Sample: peripheral blood, taken from a patient treated with photon-based radiotherapy. This chain connects TRBV4-1 to TRBJ1-4, with a weak D call TRBD1 (5 bases). The CDR3 region has the DNA TGCGCCAGCAGCCAAGTGCCGGGACCAAATGAAAAACTGTTTTTT. Its protein is CASSQVPGPNEKLFF.